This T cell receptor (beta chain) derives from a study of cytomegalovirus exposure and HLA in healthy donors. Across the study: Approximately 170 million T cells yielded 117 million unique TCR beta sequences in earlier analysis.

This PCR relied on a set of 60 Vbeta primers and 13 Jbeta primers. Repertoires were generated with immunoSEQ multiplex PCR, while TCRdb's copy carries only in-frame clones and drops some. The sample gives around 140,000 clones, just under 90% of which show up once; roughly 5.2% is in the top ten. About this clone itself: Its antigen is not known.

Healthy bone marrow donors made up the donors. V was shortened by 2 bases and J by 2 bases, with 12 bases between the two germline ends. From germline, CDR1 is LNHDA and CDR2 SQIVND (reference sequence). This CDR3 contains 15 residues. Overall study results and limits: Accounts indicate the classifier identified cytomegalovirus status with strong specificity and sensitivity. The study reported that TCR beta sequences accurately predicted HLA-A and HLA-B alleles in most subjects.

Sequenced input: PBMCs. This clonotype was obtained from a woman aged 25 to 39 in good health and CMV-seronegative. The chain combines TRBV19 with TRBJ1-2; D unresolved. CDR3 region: CASSIYGSRNYGYTF. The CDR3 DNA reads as TGTGCCAGTAGTATATATGGGTCGCGGAACTATGGCTACACCTTC.